This T cell receptor (beta chain) was recovered during a study of cytomegalovirus exposure and HLA in healthy donors. PCR amplification relied on 60 Vbeta primers (plus 13 Jbeta primers). Profiling relied on immunoSEQ multiplex PCR, and the TCRdb table lists in-frame clones only, not all of them. The table lists 160,000 or so clones, around 80% of them singletons. The germline CDR1 and CDR2 sequences are GTSNPN and SVGIG (reference sequence). CDR3 length: 12 amino acids. V lost 3 bases, J lost 6 bases, and 9 bases lay in between. Notes on this clone: Its target is not known.

Whole-study findings and limits: On later analysis, the bulk of CMV-associated TCR beta chains appeared to be HLA-restricted.

The sample taken for sequencing was PBMCs. This TCR was recovered from a woman between 40 and 50 years old in good health and CMV-seropositive. The V and J genes are TRBV30 and TRBJ1-3; TRBD1 might be the D (6 bases). Here the CDR3 reads CAWRRGQNTIYF. In DNA, the CDR3 is TGTGCCTGGAGGAGGGGACAAAACACCATATATTTT.